This T cell receptor beta chain was identified during a study of shared T cell receptors in the human thymus. The protocol was immunoSEQ multiplex PCR, while the TCRdb copy is restricted to in-frame clones and leaves out a portion. The sample yields hundreds of thousands of clones, about 80% seen once. With 5 bases clipped from V and 1 base from J, the junction kept 3 bases outside the gene matches. Germline V gene data show CDR1 as SGHNT and CDR2 as YENEEA. The CDR3 runs to 14 residues. These same records also appear under a second study, on human thymus T cells. That source notes: Highly overlapping thymic repertoires among unrelated individuals were reported in related research.

The rearrangement links TRBV11-3 to TRBJ2-7, with 9 positions matching TRBD1. The sequenced sample was thymocytes. The TCR sequence derives from a boy younger than two with a congenital heart defect. CDR3 residues: CASSVDRGSYEQYF. CDR3 coding DNA: TGTGCCAGCAGCGTCGACAGGGGGTCCTACGAGCAGTACTTC.